The 24 T cell receptor beta chains below come from one sample, sequenced in a study of blood T cell repertoires in COVID-19. Assay used: immunoSEQ multiplex PCR; TCRdb lists only in-frame clones, some missing. The sample records 10,000 to 15,000 clones, approximately 80% being singletons. The sequencing input was peripheral blood. The receptors were gathered from a man in his forties with active or convalescent COVID-19.

The chain couples TRBV9 to TRBJ2-1, with D tentatively TRBD2 (6 bases). Trimming took off 0 bases at V and 8 bases at J, with 9 bases between the two ends. From germline, CDR1 is SGDLS and CDR2 YYNGEE. This CDR3 has 13 amino acids. DNA of the CDR3: TGTGCCAGCAGCGTAGGGACGGGGGATGAGCAGTTCTTC. This codes for CASSVGTGDEQFF.

The rearrangement joins TRBV5-5 to TRBJ2-3; no definite D call. V was shortened by 2 bases and J by 0 bases, with 4 bases between the two germline ends. Germline CDR1 SGHKS, CDR2 YYEKEE (reference sequence). The CDR3 extends over 13 amino acids. The CDR3, as DNA: TGTGCCAGCAGCTTTAGCAGCACAGATACGCAGTATTTT. Translating gives CASSFSSTDTQYF.

The rearrangement uses TRBV18 and TRBJ1-1; TRBD1 might be the D (6 bases). The length of the CDR3 is 13 residues. CDR1 is KGHSH and CDR2 is LQKENI in the germline V gene. The ends were cut back, 6 bases at V and 1 base at J, with 9 bases in the middle. CDR3: CASSSTGNTEAFF. The CDR3 DNA is TGTGCCAGCTCCTCGACAGGGAACACTGAAGCTTTCTTT.

The rearrangement links TRBV12-5 to TRBJ2-3, with D possibly being TRBD1 (5 bases). V dropped 6 bases and J dropped 2 bases, with 15 bases sitting between them. The length of the CDR3 is 15 residues. Germline loops: CDR1 LGHNT, CDR2 FRNRAP. CDR3 protein: CASGIGVGFTDTQYF. CDR3 DNA: TGTGCTAGTGGCATAGGGGTGGGCTTCACAGATACGCAGTATTTT.

The rearrangement uses TRBV9 and TRBJ2-1, with D possibly matching TRBD2 (5 bases). CDR1 is SGDLS, CDR2 YYNGEE, per germline. This CDR3 has 14 residues. V lost 0 bases, J lost 8 bases, and 12 bases lay in between. The DNA of the CDR3 is TGTGCCAGCAGCGTAGGAGGAGGAGCAGATGAGCAGTTCTTC. It specifies CASSVGGGADEQFF.

This clone is medium-sized (0.01 to 0.1%) in the sample. The gene calls are TRBV3-1 (or the pseudogene TRBV3-2) and TRBJ1-4; TRBD1 matches at 9 bases. Losses at the gene ends were 5 bases for V and 12 bases for J; bases not matched to a gene: 7. The CDR3 runs to 13 residues. CDR1 is LGHDT and CDR2 is YNNKEL in the germline V gene (reference sequence). CDR3 loop: CASSNLQGAQLFF. Written as DNA, the CDR3 is TGTGCCAGCAGCAACCTACAGGGGGCACAACTGTTTTTT.

The chain recombines TRBV5-6 with TRBJ2-3; the match to TRBD2 covers 11 bases. The CDR3 is 16 amino acids. CDR1 and CDR2 (germline): SGHDT, YYEEEE. The V and J ends lost 3 bases and 3 bases, in that order; junction bases with no gene match: 6. The CDR3 DNA reads TGTGCCAGCAGCTCTCCTAGCGGGGGGTTTACAGATACGCAGTATTTT. Translated: CASSSPSGGFTDTQYF.

This clone appeared a few times. The chain links TRBV14 to TRBJ1-2, with TRBD1 matching 8 bases. With V trimmed by 0 bases and J by 6 bases, 9 bases remained unmatched. The CDR3 length is 16 residues. Germline-derived CDR1 and CDR2 are SGHDN and FVKESK. The CDR3 DNA reads TGTGCCAGCAGCCAAGAACCTCTCAACAGGGGGGATGGCTACACCTTC. This gives the protein CASSQEPLNRGDGYTF. The entire variable domain, with the rest obtained from reference TRBV14 and TRBJ1-2, is as follows: EAGVTQFPSHSVIEKGQTVTLRCDPISGHDNLYWYRRVMGKEIKFLLHFVKESKQDESGMPNNRFLAERTGGTYSTLKVQPAELEDSGVYFCASSQEPLNRGDGYTFGSGTRLTVV.

The rearrangement uses TRBV7-2 and TRBJ2-4, with a weak D call TRBD1 (6 bases). The CDR3 runs to 14 residues. The V end lost 5 bases, the J end lost 3 bases, and 11 bases lay between the germline ends. The V gene's germline CDR1 is SGHTA and CDR2 FQGNSA. The CDR3 spells CASSHEGGKNIQYF. CDR3 DNA sequence: TGTGCCAGCAGCCATGAAGGGGGCAAAAACATTCAGTACTTC. Full variable domain (rest looked up from reference TRBV7-2 and TRBJ2-4): GAGVSQSPSNKVTEKGKDVELRCDPISGHTALYWYRQSLGQGLEFLIYFQGNSAPDKSGLPSDRFSAERTGGSVSTLTIQRTQQEDSAVYLCASSHEGGKNIQYFGAGTRLSVL.

The chain has TRBV9 and TRBJ2-1; D gene unclear. The CDR3 is made up of 12 amino acids. The ends were cut back, 0 bases at V and 8 bases at J, with 6 bases in the middle. Per germline, CDR1 SGDLS and CDR2 YYNGEE. CDR3 amino acids: CASSVESHEQFF. In DNA, the CDR3 is TGTGCCAGCAGCGTAGAAAGCCATGAGCAGTTCTTC.

This clone occurred once. The chain recombines TRBV7-5 with TRBJ2-7; no check of the table's D call, TRBD2, against the DNA was made. TRBV7-5 corresponds to a pseudogene. The CDR3 runs 14 residues. CDR3 region: CARMLRTSFYEQYF. In DNA form, the CDR3 reads TGTGCCAGAATGTTGCGGACTAGCTTCTACGAGCAGTACTTC.

The V and J genes are TRBV14 and TRBJ2-2; 7 nucleotides align to TRBD1. There are 15 residues in the CDR3. Germline V gene lookup returns CDR1 SGHDN and CDR2 FVKESK. J gave up 3 bases and V 3 bases, and 4 bases lay outside the gene matches. The CDR3, as DNA: TGTGCCAGCAGCCAGCTACAGGGGCACACCGGGGAGCTGTTTTTT. Protein product: CASSQLQGHTGELFF.

V usage is TRBV5-6 and J usage is TRBJ1-6; maybe TRBD1 (5 bases). The CDR3 covers 16 residues. Germline-derived CDR1 and CDR2 are SGHDT and YYEEEE. With 0 bases removed from V and 2 bases from J, the gap between germline ends came to 9 bases. Written as DNA, the CDR3 is TGTGCCAGCAGCTTGGCCGCAGGGACCTATAATTCACCCCTCCACTTT. Translating it yields CASSLAAGTYNSPLHF.

CDR3 sequence (DNA): TGTGCCAGCAGCTTGGAGGGGTTCGAGCAGTACTTC. Its translation: CASSLEGFEQYF. The chain is built from TRBV5-6 and TRBJ2-7; perhaps TRBD1 as D (5 bases). This CDR3 has 12 residues. Germline lookup yields CDR1 SGHDT and CDR2 YYEEEE. With 0 bases removed from V and 6 bases from J, the gap between germline ends came to 7 bases.

This chain uses TRBV19 with TRBJ2-5, with 10 bases aligning to TRBD1. The CDR3 contains 14 residues. Germline lookup yields CDR1 LNHDA and CDR2 SQIVND (reference sequence). Unmatched junction bases numbered 7, after V lost 7 bases and J lost 5 bases. The CDR3 here is CASMRQGAGETQYF. CDR3 DNA: TGTGCCAGTATGAGACAGGGGGCAGGGGAGACCCAGTACTTC.

This clone was seen once. The chain links TRBV7-2 to TRBJ2-3, with D perhaps TRBD2 (6 bases). Trimming stripped 5 bases from V and 4 bases from J, with 13 bases between. CDR3 length: 14 amino acids. In germline, CDR1 is SGHTA, CDR2 FQGNSA. The CDR3 DNA is TGTGCCAGCAGCGGTGGGGGGTCCCCAGATACGCAGTATTTT. It is translated as CASSGGGSPDTQYF.

V gene TRBV30 combines with J gene TRBJ1-4, with 7 positions matching TRBD1. This CDR3 is 15 amino acids long. The germline V gene has CDR1 GTSNPN and CDR2 SVGIG (reference sequence). The V gene end was trimmed by 3 bases and the J gene end by 3 bases; junction bases not matched to a gene: 7. In DNA, the CDR3 is TGTGCCTGGAGCGGAGGGACAGCAGCTAATGAAAAACTGTTTTTT. Its protein product is CAWSGGTAANEKLFF.

V is TRBV27 and J is TRBJ2-7; the D gene is possibly TRBD2 (7 bases). Trimming left V 5 bases short and J 4 bases short, with 15 bases between. This CDR3 has 14 amino acids. CDR1 is MNHEY and CDR2 is SMNVEV in the germline V gene (reference sequence). The DNA of the CDR3 is TGTGCCAGCAGTCCTCGCGGGGGCTATTACGAGCAGTACTTC. The encoded protein is CASSPRGGYYEQYF.

To note about this clone: At one end, the junction sequence differs from germline, possibly due to a read error. The chain carries TRBV4-2 and TRBJ1-6; 8 positions agree with TRBD1. The CDR3 consists of 14 residues. Germline V gene sequence: CDR1 LGHNA, CDR2 YNFKEQ. CDR3 DNA sequence: TGTGCTAGCAGCCAGGGACAGGATAATTCACCCCTCCACTTT. It is translated as CASSQGQDNSPLHF.

The chain employs TRBV28 and TRBJ1-1; unclear D gene. The germline CDR1 and CDR2 sequences are MDHEN and SYDVKM. The CDR3 is 12 residues long. Between the trimmed V and J ends, which lost 5 bases and 7 bases, there was a span of 11 bases. This CDR3 reads CASSPSGIEAFF. CDR3 bases: TGTGCCAGCAGTCCATCCGGTATTGAAGCTTTCTTT.

This chain links TRBV4-2 with TRBJ2-7, with D possibly being TRBD2 (6 bases). The germline V and J ends were trimmed by 0 bases and 6 bases, with 9 bases remaining between them. There are 13 residues in the CDR3. Germline CDR1 is LGHNA and CDR2 is YNFKEQ. CDR3 sequence reads: CASSQDSGVEQYF. The DNA for the CDR3 is TGTGCCAGCAGCCAAGATTCGGGGGTCGAGCAGTACTTC.

The rearrangement joins TRBV6-6 to TRBJ2-1; D remains ambiguous. V lost 6 bases and J lost 3, with 9 bases in between. Germline CDR1 MNHNY, CDR2 SVGAGI (reference sequence). This CDR3 comprises 13 residues. CDR3 nucleotides: TGTGCCAGCAGCACCTATTTCTACAATGAGCAGTTCTTC. Encoded protein: CASSTYFYNEQFF.

The chain employs TRBV28 and TRBJ1-6, with 10 bases fitting TRBD1. From germline, CDR1 is MDHEN and CDR2 SYDVKM. CDR3 length: 16 amino acids. V lost 5 bases to trimming and J lost 8 bases; unmatched junction nucleotides: 9. In DNA, the CDR3 is TGTGCCAGCAGTCCCGACCGGGACAGGGGTGATTCACCCCTCCACTTT. It encodes CASSPDRDRGDSPLHF. Variable domain in full (rest from reference TRBV28 and TRBJ1-6): DVKVTQSSRYLVKRTGEKVFLECVQDMDHENMFWYRQDPGLGLRLIYFSYDVKMKEKGDIPEGYSVSREKKERFSLILESASTNQTSMYLCASSPDRDRGDSPLHFGNGTRLTVT.

The chain combines TRBV6-2 or TRBV6-3 with TRBJ1-5, with D possibly TRBD1 on 6 matching bases. Germline V gene lookup returns CDR1 MNHEY and CDR2 SVGEGT. The CDR3 has 19 amino acids. Between the trimmed V and J ends, which lost 4 bases and 5 bases, there was a span of 27 bases. CDR3 nucleotides: TGTGCCAGCAGTTTTCTATTGGCAGGGGCCCCGGGGAGTGATCAGCCCCAGCATTTT. Translated, it gives CASSFLLAGAPGSDQPQHF.